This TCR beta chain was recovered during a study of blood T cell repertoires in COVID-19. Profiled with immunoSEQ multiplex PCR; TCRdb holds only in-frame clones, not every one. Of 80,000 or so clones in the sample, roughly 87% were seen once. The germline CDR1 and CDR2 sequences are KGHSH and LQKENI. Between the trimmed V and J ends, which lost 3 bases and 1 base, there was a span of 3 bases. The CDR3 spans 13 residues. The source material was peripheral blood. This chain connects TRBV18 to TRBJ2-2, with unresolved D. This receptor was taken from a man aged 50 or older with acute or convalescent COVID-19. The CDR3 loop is CASSPRNTGELFF. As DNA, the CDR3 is TGTGCCAGCTCACCTCGGAACACCGGGGAGCTGTTTTTT.